The present T cell receptor beta chain was sequenced within a study of response to subunit inactivated influenza vaccine. Notes on the study in general: Authors proposed each seasonal influenza vaccination draws in few new T cells.

The sample holds many counts of this clonotype. Its specificity is not known. TCRdb ran MiXCR on the RT-PCR reads and lists one entry per CDR3 protein. Among roughly 700,000 distinct CDR3 sequences, approximately 15% were seen once, and the ten largest hold around 7%. With 2 bases removed from V and 2 bases from J, the gap between germline ends came to 6 bases. The length of the CDR3 is 13 residues. CDR1 and CDR2 (germline): SNHLY, FYNNEI. The chain joins TRBV2 to TRBJ2-5; no firm D call. This receptor was taken from a man aged 50-59 years who received an inactivated influenza vaccine. The input for sequencing was PBMCs from blood, taken less than 15 days before vaccination. The CDR3 spells CASSEQVQETQYF. DNA of the CDR3: TGTGCCAGCAGTGAACAGGTTCAAGAGACCCAGTACTTC.